This TCR beta chain stems from a study of blood T cells in healthy people across ages. General study points: Per million T cells, TCR beta diversity dropped about linearly as age rose.

This clonotype was counted a few times. Its matching antigen is unknown. The second PCR ran about 6 to 11 cycles with a sample-barcoded 5' primer and J-beta primers. From the 5' RACE reads, TCRdb called clonotypes with MiXCR, one entry per CDR3 protein. The table has 750,000 to 950,000 distinct CDR3 sequences, around 29% seen once; the top ten hold roughly a tenth. The CDR3 extends over 13 amino acids. The V gene lost 1 base and the J gene lost 3 bases, with 7 bases spanning the gap. The germline CDR1 and CDR2 sequences are SGDLS and YYNGEE. The sample was also reused in another study, on T cells of mothers and their children. From that report: Both sample barcodes and 2-4 random nucleotides came from the M1S primer of the second PCR.

The chain uses TRBV9 and TRBJ1-1; D gene unclear. The sequence came from a woman in her thirties or forties in good health. The sequencing input was blood. This CDR3 reads CASSVYEDTEAFF. Here the CDR3 DNA reads TGTGCCAGCAGCGTATACGAGGACACTGAAGCTTTCTTT.